The sample holds a few counts of the clone carrying this TCR beta chain. What it binds is not known. Treatment indicated: roughly 11-day PBMC culture with coronavirus spike peptide pools or control peptides (ViraFEST assay). An Oncomine TCR Beta short-read assay was used to sequence the DNA from cultured CD4+ T cells. One entry per CDR3 protein, called by TCRdb with MiXCR from the PCR reads. The sample has thousands of distinct CDR3 sequences, around two thirds seen once. The germline V gene encodes CDR1 MNHEY and CDR2 SVGEGT. Trimming removed 8 bases from V and 1 base from J, with 11 bases in between. The CDR3 has 13 amino acids. The sample belongs to a study of vaccination and CD4 T cells after COVID-19. About the research overall: Convalescent patients were SARS-CoV-2 positive by nasal swab PCR; nine or ten mild, one severe.

The chain links TRBV6-2 or TRBV6-3 to TRBJ1-1; unclear D gene. The clonotype comes from a human donor who had recovered from COVID-19. Source material: CD4+ T cells from blood, cultured in vitro. CDR3 nucleotide sequence: TGTGCCAGCGAACAATATTGGAACACTGAAGCTTTCTTT. Protein: CASEQYWNTEAFF.